This entry features one T cell receptor beta chain sequence. The data were taken from a study of blood T cell repertoires in COVID-19. In the study overall: The study drew acute and convalescent COVID-19 samples from the United States, Italy and Spain.

The assay was immunoSEQ multiplex PCR, and TCRdb's table has in-frame clones only and misses some. Here the sample spans about 300,000 clones, approximately 86% being singletons. The CDR3 loop spans 15 amino acids. Germline V gene lookup returns CDR1 SNHLY and CDR2 FYNNEI. V lost 5 bases and J lost 1, with 14 bases in between. The receptor was isolated from a young man with active or convalescent COVID-19. This chain joins TRBV2 and TRBJ1-1; perhaps TRBD1 as D (5 bases). Sample: peripheral blood. CDR3 sequence (DNA): TGTGCCAGCAGTCCAATCGGGGGATGGAACACTGAAGCTTTCTTT. Translated, it gives CASSPIGGWNTEAFF. Full variable domain (missing parts from reference TRBV2 and TRBJ1-1): EPEVTQTPSHQVTQMGQEVILRCVPISNHLYFYWYRQILGQKVEFLVSFYNNEISEKSEIFDDQFSVERPDGSNFTLKIRSTKLEDSAMYFCASSPIGGWNTEAFFGQGTRLTVV.